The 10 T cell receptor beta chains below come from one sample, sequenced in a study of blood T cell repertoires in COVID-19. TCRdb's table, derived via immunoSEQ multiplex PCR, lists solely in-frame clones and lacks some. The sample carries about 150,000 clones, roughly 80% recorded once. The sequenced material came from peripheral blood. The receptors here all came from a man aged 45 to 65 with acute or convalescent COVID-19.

The CDR3 reads CASSILRAPEAFF. As DNA, the CDR3 is TGTGCCAGCAGCATTCTCAGGGCCCCTGAAGCTTTCTTT. The V call is TRBV7-8, the J call TRBJ1-1, with D perhaps TRBD1 (5 bases). The germline gives CDR1 SGHVS, CDR2 FQNEAQ. Trimming cost V 5 bases and J 6 bases, with 13 bases left between them. CDR3 length: 13 amino acids.

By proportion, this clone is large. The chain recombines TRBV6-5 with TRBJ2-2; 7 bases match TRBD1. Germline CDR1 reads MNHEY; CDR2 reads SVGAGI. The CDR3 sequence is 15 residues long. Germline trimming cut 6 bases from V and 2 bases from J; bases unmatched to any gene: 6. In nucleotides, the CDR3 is TGTGCCAGCAGACCCGGGACAGACAACACCGGGGAGCTGTTTTTT. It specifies CASRPGTDNTGELFF.

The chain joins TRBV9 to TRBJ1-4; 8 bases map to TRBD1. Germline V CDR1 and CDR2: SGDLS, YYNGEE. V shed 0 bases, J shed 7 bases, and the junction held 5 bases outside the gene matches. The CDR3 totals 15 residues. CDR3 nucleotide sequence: TGTGCCAGCAGCGTAGGACAGGGGCGGGGTGAAAAACTGTTTTTT. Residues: CASSVGQGRGEKLFF.

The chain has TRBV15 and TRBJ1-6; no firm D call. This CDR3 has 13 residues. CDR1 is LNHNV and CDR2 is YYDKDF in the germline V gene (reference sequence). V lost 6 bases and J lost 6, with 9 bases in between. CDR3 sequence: CATRIQINSPLHF. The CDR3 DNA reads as TGTGCCACCAGGATCCAGATTAATTCACCCCTCCACTTT. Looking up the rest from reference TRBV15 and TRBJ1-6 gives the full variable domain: DAMVIQNPRYQVTQFGKPVTLSCSQTLNHNVMYWYQQKSSQAPKLLFHYYDKDFNNEADTPDNFQSRRPNTSFCFLDIRSPGLGDTAMYLCATRIQINSPLHFGNGTRLTVT.

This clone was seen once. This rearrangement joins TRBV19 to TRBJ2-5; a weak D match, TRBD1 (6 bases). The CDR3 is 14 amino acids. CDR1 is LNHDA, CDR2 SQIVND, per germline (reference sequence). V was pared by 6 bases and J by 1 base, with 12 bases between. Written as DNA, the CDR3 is TGTGCCAGTAGGGAAACGACAGGCCAAGAGACCCAGTACTTC. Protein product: CASRETTGQETQYF.

DNA for the CDR3: TGCGCCAGCAGCCCACTGGGCGCGAACACCGGGGAGCTGTTTTTT. Translation gives CASSPLGANTGELFF. The chain combines TRBV5-1 with TRBJ2-2; unclear D gene. The V and J ends lost 4 bases and 0 bases respectively, with 10 bases between them. This CDR3 comprises 15 residues. Germline V gene sequence: CDR1 SGHRS, CDR2 YFSETQ.

CDR3 bases: TGTGCCAGCAGTCAGGTTCAGGGTTGGTACACTGAAGCTTTCTTT. Amino acids: CASSQVQGWYTEAFF. The V call is TRBV27, the J call TRBJ1-1, with a tentative D call TRBD1 (5 bases). Germline CDR1 is MNHEY and CDR2 is SMNVEV (reference sequence). The V end lost 5 bases, the J end lost 3 bases, and 16 bases lay between the germline ends. The CDR3 covers 15 residues.

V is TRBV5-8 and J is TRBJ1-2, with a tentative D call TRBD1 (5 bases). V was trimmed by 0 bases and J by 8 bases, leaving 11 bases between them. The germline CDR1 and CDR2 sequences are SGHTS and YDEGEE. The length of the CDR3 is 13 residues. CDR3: CASSLGRAPGYTF. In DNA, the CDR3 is TGTGCCAGCAGCTTGGGCAGGGCCCCCGGCTACACCTTC.

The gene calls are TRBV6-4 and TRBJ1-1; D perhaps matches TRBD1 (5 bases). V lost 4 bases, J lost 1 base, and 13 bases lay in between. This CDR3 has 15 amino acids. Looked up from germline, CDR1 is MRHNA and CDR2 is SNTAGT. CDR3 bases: TGTGCCAGCAGTGCCATGTCCGGGGGGAACACTGAAGCTTTCTTT. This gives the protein CASSAMSGGNTEAFF.

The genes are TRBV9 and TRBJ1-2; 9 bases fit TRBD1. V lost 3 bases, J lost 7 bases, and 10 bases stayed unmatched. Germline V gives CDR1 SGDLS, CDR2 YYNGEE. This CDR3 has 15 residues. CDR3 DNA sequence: TGTGCCAGCAGCGCCCGGGACAGGGAGCAGGGTGGCTACACCTTC. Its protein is CASSARDREQGGYTF. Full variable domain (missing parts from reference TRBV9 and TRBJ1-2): DSGVTQTPKHLITATGQRVTLRCSPRSGDLSVYWYQQSLDQGLQFLIQYYNGEERAKGNILERFSAQQFPDLHSELNLSSLELGDSALYFCASSARDREQGGYTFGSGTRLTVV.